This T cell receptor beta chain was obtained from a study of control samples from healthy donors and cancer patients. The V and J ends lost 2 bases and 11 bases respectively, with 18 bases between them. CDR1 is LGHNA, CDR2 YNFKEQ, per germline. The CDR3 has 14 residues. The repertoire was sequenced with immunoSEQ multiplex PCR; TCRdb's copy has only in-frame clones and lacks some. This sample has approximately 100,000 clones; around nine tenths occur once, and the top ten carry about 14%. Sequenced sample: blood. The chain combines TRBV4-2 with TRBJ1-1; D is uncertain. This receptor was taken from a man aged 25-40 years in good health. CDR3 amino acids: CASSQPGESLWAFF. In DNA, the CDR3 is TGTGCCAGCAGCCAACCAGGAGAATCCCTTTGGGCTTTCTTT.